This record concerns one TCR beta chain sequence. Its antigen remains unidentified. Each CDR3 protein gets one entry after TCRdb re-called the RT-PCR reads with MiXCR. The sample consists of roughly 570,000 distinct CDR3 sequences, around 13% of them appearing once. These data come from a study of response to subunit inactivated influenza vaccine. Findings and caveats of the study: The authors proposed limited new T cell recruitment per seasonal influenza vaccination.

CDR1 and CDR2 (germline): DFQATT, SNEGSKA (reference sequence). V gave up 6 bases and J gave up 5 bases, with 14 bases separating them. The CDR3 sequence is 13 residues long. This receptor was taken from a man between 45 and 60 years old who received an inactivated influenza vaccine. The rearrangement uses TRBV20-1 and TRBJ2-1, with D possibly matching TRBD2 (6 bases). The material sequenced was PBMCs from blood, taken 11 to 12 days after vaccination. CDR3 region: CSARRDSDNEQFF. CDR3 DNA: TGCAGTGCCAGACGGGACTCAGACAATGAGCAGTTCTTC.